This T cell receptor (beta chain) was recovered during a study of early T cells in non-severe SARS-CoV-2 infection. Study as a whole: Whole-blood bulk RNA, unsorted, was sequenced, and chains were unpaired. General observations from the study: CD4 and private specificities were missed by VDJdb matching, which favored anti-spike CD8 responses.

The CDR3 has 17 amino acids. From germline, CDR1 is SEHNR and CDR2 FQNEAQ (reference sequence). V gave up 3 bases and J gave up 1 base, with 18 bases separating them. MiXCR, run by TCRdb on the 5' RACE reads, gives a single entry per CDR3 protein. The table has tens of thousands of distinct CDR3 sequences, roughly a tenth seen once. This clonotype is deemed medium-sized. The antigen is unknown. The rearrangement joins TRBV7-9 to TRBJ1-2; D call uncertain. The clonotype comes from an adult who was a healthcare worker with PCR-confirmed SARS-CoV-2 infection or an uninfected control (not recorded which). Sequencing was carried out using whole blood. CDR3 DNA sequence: TGTGCCAGCAGCTTCAAATCCACCGGAGGGAATAACTATGGCTACACCTTC. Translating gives CASSFKSTGGNNYGYTF.